Listed below are T cell receptor beta chains from one sample, sequenced in a study of T cells after yellow fever vaccination. MiXCR, applied by TCRdb to the 5' RACE reads, yields one record per CDR3 protein. The profile shows roughly 60,000 distinct CDR3 sequences, 7.1% of them singletons. The sequencing used CD8+ T cells sorted from PBMCs, collected on the day of the first yellow fever vaccination. The source is a man aged 18 to 35 who received the YFV17D yellow fever vaccine. The conserved cysteine and the conserved F or W are not part of the CDR3 here. Fields, in order: clone size, J gene, V gene, CDR3 protein. The size entry is marked missing in some rows and otherwise reads once, few, many or a size class.

many,TRBJ2-1,TRBV7-2,ASSLGGTEQF
many,TRBJ2-7,TRBV5-6,ASSLPGISSYEQY
many,TRBJ2-2,TRBV11-2,ASSLGQGITGELF
-,TRBJ1-1,TRBV5-1,ASRRANTEAF
many,TRBJ1-1,TRBV7-6,ASSLSKEPYTEAF
-,TRBJ2-5,TRBV27,ASSLGQGVETQY
-,TRBJ1-6,TRBV5-1,ASSEDGNSYNSPLH
-,TRBJ1-4,TRBV7-9,AIELSGGRLDEKLF
many,TRBJ1-4,TRBV5-6,ASSMDTMDEKLF
many,TRBJ2-5,TRBV6-6,ASSYRDGETQY
-,TRBJ2-7,TRBV5-1,ASSLTPLRSGGSHEQY
-,TRBJ2-7,TRBV12-3/TRBV12-4,ASSFGLGSGDTYEQY
many,TRBJ2-1,TRBV19,ASSGGPLYNEQF
-,TRBJ2-3,TRBV7-3,ASSFGLQGGDTQY
few,TRBJ2-1,TRBV4-2,AMSPARQHNEQF
few,TRBJ2-3,TRBV5-1,ASSFGLSTDTQY
-,TRBJ2-1,TRBV5-1,ASSWGQGAIPYNEQF
few,TRBJ2-2,TRBV11-2,ASSFGLAVGELF
many,TRBJ2-7,TRBV7-6,ASSPGTSETSYEQY
few,TRBJ2-2,TRBV4-2,ASSHSPWVSPTGELF
many,TRBJ2-3,TRBV6-6,ASSYRTDTQY
few,TRBJ1-3,TRBV5-1,ASSFTGPSGNTIY
many,TRBJ2-3,TRBV4-3,ASSQTPSSGGPQY
many,TRBJ1-6,TRBV5-5,ASSPTLQGYSPLH
many,TRBJ2-3,TRBV20-1,SAGDPDTQY
many,TRBJ1-2,TRBV7-9,ASSLGPGINMNYGYT
many,TRBJ2-2,TRBV4-1,ASSPRDTPTGELF
many,TRBJ1-4,TRBV18,ASSPSVGGVATNEKLF
few,TRBJ2-1,TRBV12-5,ASGLKASGAYNEQF
few,TRBJ2-6,TRBV4-1,ASSQTLVARPNSGANVLT
few,TRBJ1-6,TRBV6-2/TRBV6-3,ASSYSRTGGWSPLH
many,TRBJ2-2,TRBV12-3/TRBV12-4,ASSLSLVGELF
many,TRBJ2-4,TRBV3-1,ASSQAGAYIQY
many,TRBJ1-2,TRBV6-1,ASSDRVRTNYGYT
many,TRBJ1-2,TRBV4-1,ASSQFVTGTGIHINYGYT
many,TRBJ2-2,TRBV10-3,AISKLAGATGELF
many,TRBJ1-1,TRBV4-2,ASSQDGLDEAF
many,TRBJ2-3,TRBV5-1,ASSLVLYRSTDTQY
-,TRBJ2-3,TRBV7-8,ASRSEAPDTQY
few,TRBJ2-7,TRBV5-1,ASRSYPQGPDEQY
-,TRBJ2-5,TRBV5-5,ASRQRLAGQETQY